This T cell receptor (beta chain) was recovered during a study of cytomegalovirus exposure and HLA in healthy donors. The CDR3 is 14 amino acids. Germline V CDR1 and CDR2: MNHNS, SASEGT. V lost 7 bases and J lost 1, with 10 bases in between. The PCR had 60 Vbeta and 13 Jbeta primers. Sequenced by immunoSEQ multiplex PCR; TCRdb stores in-frame clones only, minus some. This table has 100,000 or so clones, roughly 80% appearing once. The sample consisted of PBMCs. This clonotype was obtained from a man between 25 and 39 years old in good health and CMV-seropositive. The chain is built from TRBV6-1 and TRBJ1-4; a possible D gene is TRBD1 (5 bases). As DNA, the CDR3 is TGTGCCAGCACGAAGGGGAAAACTAATGAAAAACTGTTTTTT. It encodes CASTKGKTNEKLFF.